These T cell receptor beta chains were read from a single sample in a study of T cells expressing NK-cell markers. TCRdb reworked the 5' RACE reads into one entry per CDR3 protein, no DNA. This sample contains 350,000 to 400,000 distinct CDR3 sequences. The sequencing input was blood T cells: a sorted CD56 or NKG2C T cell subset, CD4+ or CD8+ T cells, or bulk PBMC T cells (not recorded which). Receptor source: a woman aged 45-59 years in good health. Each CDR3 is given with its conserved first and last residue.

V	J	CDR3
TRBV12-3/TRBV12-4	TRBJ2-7	CASSFTRDTNEQYF
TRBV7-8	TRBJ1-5	CASSLRGNYNQPQHF
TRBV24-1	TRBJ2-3	CATSDRLDSSTDTQYF
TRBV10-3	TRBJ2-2	CAIRGATGIPGELFF
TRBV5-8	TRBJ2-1	CASSWGQEHNEQFF
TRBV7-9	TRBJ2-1	CASSLGFSNEQFF
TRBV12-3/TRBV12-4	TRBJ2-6	CASSDRTEISGANVLTF
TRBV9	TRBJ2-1	CASSPGVAPPLDEQFF
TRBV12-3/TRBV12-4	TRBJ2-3	CASSFRQLATSTDTQYF
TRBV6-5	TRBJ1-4	CASRQGNEKLFF
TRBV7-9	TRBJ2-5	CASSHSGIVETQYF
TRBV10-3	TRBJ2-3	CATRLLEGPQYF
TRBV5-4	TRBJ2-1	CASTPGLSINYNEQFF
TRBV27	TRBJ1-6	CASRPGIGNSPLHF
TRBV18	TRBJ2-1	CASSPKAGNSNEQFF
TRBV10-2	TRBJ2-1	CATGASGSPNEQFF
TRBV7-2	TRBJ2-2	CARNRLAGVAGELFF
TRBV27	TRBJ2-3	CASSSDIVGRGTQYF
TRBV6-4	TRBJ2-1	CASSRLASGRPSSYNEQFF
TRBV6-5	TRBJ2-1	CASSYSWGRSSNEQFF
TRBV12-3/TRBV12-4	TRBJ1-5	CASSPLDGNQPQHF
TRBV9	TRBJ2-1	CASSGGGTAYNEQFF
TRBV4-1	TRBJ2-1	CASSQVASGKQFF
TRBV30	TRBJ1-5	CAWSSRGLQPQHF
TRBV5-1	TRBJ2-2	CASSQRQVLAGELFF
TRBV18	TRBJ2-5	CASSPAIGEETQYF
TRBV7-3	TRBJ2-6	CASSLLSGPGSGANVLTF
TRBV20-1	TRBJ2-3	CSALPGPGQGSPDTQYF
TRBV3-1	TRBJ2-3	CASSQDPPEEVLGTDTQYF
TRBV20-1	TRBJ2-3	CSARIAGFSTDTQYF
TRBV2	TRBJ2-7	CAILVGDSYEQYF
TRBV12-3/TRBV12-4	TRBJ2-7	CASRKGTSGGVQYF
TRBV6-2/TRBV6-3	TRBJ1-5	CASSTGHQPQHF
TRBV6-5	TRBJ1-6	CASSSGTGDSDSPLHF
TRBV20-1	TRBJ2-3	CSAVTGTLPLDTQYF
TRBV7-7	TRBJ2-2	CASSVVNTGELFF
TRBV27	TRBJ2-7	CASRPPGLAGVEQYF
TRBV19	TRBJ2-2	CASSIIIGPTGELFF
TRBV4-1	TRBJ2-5	CASSHVSETQYF
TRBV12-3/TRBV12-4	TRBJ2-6	CASTYLPGRLGGANVLTF